This TCR beta chain is drawn from a study of OX40 agonist ivuxolimab in advanced cancers. Study-wide context: All patients had ivuxolimab intravenously every 2 weeks at 0.01 to 10 mg/kg. It was permissible to have had prior anti-PD-1, anti-PD-L1 or anti-CTLA-4 therapy, and 40% had some. Overall study results and limits: CD4+ and CD8+ blood T cells expanded clonally by week 6 at 0.1 to 3.0 mg/kg.

The table came from immunoSEQ multiplex PCR; TCRdb's copy has only in-frame clones and leaves some out. The sample consists of under 85,000 clones, approximately 93% of them appearing once. The V segment lost 4 bases and the J segment 4 bases; nucleotides outside the gene matches: 25. Germline lookup yields CDR1 SGHVS and CDR2 FNYEAQ. The CDR3 is 21 residues long. Samples were taken at baseline and on day 1 of cycles 4 and 7. Turning to this clone: Its specificity is not known.

The receptor was isolated from an adult with an advanced solid tumor such as melanoma, head and neck, liver or kidney cancer. V and J are TRBV7-6 and TRBJ2-1; 7 bases are a match to TRBD2. The specimen was CD4+ or CD8+ T cells sorted from blood, collected in a trial of the OX40 agonist ivuxolimab. The CDR3 here is CASSSGGRAGLLQTIYNEQFF. The CDR3 DNA follows: TGTGCCAGCAGCTCCGGGGGGAGGGCAGGTCTTCTCCAGACGATATACAATGAGCAGTTCTTC.